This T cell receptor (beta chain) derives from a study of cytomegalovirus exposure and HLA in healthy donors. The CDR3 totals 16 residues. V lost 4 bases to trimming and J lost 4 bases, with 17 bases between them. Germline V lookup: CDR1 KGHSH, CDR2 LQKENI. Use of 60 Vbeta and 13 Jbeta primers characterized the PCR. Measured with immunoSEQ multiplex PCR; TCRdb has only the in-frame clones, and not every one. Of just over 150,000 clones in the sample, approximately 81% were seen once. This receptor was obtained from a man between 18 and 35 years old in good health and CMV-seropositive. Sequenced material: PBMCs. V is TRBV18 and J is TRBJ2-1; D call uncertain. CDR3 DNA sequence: TGTGCCAGCTCACGAAATTCCCCAGGAAGTTACAATGAGCAGTTCTTC. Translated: CASSRNSPGSYNEQFF.